This T cell receptor beta chain derives from a study of beta chain features in type 1 diabetes. Study findings and constraints: Among patients with Type 1 diabetes, TCRB CDR3s were moderately but significantly shorter in every one of the four CD4+ subsets.

As concerns this clone: Its matching antigen is unknown.

The CDR3 is 14 residues long. V gave up 7 bases and J gave up 0 bases; unmatched junction bases: 5. Germline V gene data show CDR1 as LGHNA and CDR2 as YSLEER. Isolated RNA was reverse transcribed in full, so expressed TCRB transcripts were sequenced. Some clones are missing from TCRdb's copy, which holds only in-frame ones; the method was immunoSEQ multiplex PCR. This sample has hundreds of thousands of clones, with roughly 13% found just once. The receptor's source is a young man with type 1 diabetes. The chain recombines TRBV4-3 with TRBJ2-7, with 8 bases matching TRBD2. The sample consisted of naive CD4+ T cells from blood. The CDR3 region has the DNA TGCGCCAGCAAAGCGGGGGTTCTCTCCTACGAGCAGTACTTC. It is translated as CASKAGVLSYEQYF.